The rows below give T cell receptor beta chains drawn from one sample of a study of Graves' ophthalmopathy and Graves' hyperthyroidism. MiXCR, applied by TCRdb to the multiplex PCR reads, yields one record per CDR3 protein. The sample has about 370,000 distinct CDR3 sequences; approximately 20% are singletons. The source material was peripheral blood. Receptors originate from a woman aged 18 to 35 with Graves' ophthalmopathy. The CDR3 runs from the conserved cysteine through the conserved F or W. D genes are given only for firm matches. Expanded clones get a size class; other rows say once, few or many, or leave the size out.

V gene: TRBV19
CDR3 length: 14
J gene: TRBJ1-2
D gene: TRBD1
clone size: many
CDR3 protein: CASRTDRGFYGYTF
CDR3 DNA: TGTGCCAGTAGGACGGACAGGGGATTCTATGGCTACACCTTC

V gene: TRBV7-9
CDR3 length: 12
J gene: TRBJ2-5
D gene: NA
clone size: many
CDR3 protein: CASSETVKTQYF
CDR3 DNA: TGTGCCAGCAGCGAAACAGTGAAGACCCAGTACTTC

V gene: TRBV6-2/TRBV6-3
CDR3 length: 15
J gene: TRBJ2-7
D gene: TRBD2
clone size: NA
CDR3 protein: CASSDPGLADYEQYF
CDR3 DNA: TGTGCCAGCAGTGATCCGGGACTAGCGGACTACGAGCAGTACTTC

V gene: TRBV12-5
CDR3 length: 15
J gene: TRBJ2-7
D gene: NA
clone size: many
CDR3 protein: CASGFERVKPYEQYF
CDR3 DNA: TGTGCTAGTGGTTTCGAGCGGGTAAAACCCTACGAGCAGTACTTC

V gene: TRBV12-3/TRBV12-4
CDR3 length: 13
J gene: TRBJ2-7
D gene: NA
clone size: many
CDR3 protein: CASSASVVDEQYF
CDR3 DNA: TGTGCCAGCAGTGCTAGTGTTGTCGACGAGCAGTACTTC

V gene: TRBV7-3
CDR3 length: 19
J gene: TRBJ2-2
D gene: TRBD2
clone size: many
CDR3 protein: CASSPRTSGRLGGTGELFF
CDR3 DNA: TGTGCCAGCAGCCCTCGGACTAGCGGGAGGCTTGGGGGCACCGGGGAGCTGTTTTTT

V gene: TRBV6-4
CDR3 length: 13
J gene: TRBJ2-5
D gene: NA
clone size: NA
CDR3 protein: CAILDPGQETQYF
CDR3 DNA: TGTGCCATCTTGGACCCAGGGCAAGAGACCCAGTACTTC

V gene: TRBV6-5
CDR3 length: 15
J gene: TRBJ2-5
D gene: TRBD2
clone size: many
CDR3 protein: CASSWGGLAQETQYF
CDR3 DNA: TGTGCCAGCAGTTGGGGCGGACTAGCCCAAGAGACCCAGTACTTC

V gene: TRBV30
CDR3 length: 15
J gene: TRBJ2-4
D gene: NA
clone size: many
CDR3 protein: CAWSPLGDAKNIQYF
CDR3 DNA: TGTGCCTGGAGTCCTCTGGGGGATGCCAAAAACATTCAGTACTTC

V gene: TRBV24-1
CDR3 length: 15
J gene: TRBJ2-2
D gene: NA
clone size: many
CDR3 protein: CATSDPTDHTGELFF
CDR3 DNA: TGTGCCACCAGTGATCCGACCGACCACACCGGGGAGCTGTTTTTT

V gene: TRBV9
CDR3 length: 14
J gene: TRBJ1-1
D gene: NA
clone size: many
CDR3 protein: CASSVVTGEAEAFF
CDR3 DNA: TGTGCCAGCAGCGTAGTTACGGGGGAAGCTGAAGCTTTCTTT

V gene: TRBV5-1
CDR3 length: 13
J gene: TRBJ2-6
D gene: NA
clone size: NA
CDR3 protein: CASSGLQHNVLTF
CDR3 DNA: TGCGCCAGCAGCGGTCTCCAGCACAACGTCCTGACTTTC

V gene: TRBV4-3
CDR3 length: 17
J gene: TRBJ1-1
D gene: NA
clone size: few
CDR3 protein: CASSQDGQPLKNTGAFF
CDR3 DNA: TGCGCCAGCAGCCAAGATGGACAGCCTCTTAAGAACACTGGAGCTTTCTTT

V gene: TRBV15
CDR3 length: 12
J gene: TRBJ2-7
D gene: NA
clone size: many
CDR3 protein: CATSVQGDEQYF
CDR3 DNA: TGTGCCACCTCGGTACAGGGCGACGAGCAGTACTTC

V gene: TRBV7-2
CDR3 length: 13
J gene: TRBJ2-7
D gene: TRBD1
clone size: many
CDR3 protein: CASSFYGTVEQYF
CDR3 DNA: TGTGCCAGCAGCTTTTACGGGACAGTTGAGCAGTACTTC

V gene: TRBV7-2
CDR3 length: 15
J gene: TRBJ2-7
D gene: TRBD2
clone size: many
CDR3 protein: CASSKQAGGRDEQYF
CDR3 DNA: TGTGCCAGCAGCAAACAAGCGGGGGGGCGCGACGAGCAGTACTTC

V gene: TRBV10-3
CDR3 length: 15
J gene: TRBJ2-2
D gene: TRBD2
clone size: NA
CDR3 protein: CANMLAGARTGELFF
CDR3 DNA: TGTGCCAACATGCTAGCGGGAGCGCGAACCGGGGAGCTGTTTTTT

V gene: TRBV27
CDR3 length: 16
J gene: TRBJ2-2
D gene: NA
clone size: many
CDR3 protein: CASSLSVGSNTGELFF
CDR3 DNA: TGTGCCAGCAGTTTATCGGTAGGGTCGAACACCGGGGAGCTGTTTTTT

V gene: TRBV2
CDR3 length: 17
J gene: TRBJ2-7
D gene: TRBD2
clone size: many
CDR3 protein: CASSEALGLAGDYEQYF
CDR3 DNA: TGTGCCAGCAGTGAAGCGCTAGGACTAGCGGGCGACTACGAGCAGTACTTC

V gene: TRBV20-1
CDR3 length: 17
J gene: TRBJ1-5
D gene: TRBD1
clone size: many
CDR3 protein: CSARPAGPGQSNQPQHF
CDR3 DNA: TGCAGTGCTAGGCCCGCTGGCCCGGGACAGAGCAATCAGCCCCAGCATTTT

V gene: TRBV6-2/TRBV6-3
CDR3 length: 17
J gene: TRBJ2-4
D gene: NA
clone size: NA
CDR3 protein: CASSYPPPPRLQNIQYF
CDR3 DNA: TGTGCCAGCAGTTATCCCCCTCCGCCCCGACTACAAAACATTCAGTACTTC

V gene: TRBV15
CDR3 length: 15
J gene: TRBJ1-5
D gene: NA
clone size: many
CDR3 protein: CATSPLRVSNQPQHF
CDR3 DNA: TGTGCCACCAGCCCCCTTCGGGTCAGCAATCAGCCCCAGCATTTT

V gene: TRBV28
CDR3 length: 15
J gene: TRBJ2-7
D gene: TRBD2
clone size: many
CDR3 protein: CASNPSGRVSYEQYF
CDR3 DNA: TGTGCCAGCAATCCTAGCGGGAGGGTGTCCTACGAGCAGTACTTC

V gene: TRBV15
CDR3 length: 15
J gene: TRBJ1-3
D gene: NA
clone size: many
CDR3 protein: CATSRGRLSGNTIYF
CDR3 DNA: TGTGCCACCAGCAGAGGCCGGTTGTCTGGAAACACCATATATTTT

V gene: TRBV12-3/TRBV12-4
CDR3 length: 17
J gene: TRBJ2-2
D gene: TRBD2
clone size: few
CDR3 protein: CASSSPGLAENTGELFF
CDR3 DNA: TGTGCCAGCAGTTCCCCGGGACTAGCGGAGAACACCGGGGAGCTGTTTTTT

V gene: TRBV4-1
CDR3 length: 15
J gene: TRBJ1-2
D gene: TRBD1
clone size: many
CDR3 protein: CASSQEKGARGGYTF
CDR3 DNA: TGCGCCAGCAGCCAAGAAAAGGGGGCGCGTGGTGGCTACACCTTC

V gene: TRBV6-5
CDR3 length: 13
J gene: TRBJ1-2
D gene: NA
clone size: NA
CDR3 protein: CASSYSGADGYTF
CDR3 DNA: TGTGCCAGCAGTTACTCGGGAGCGGATGGCTACACCTTC

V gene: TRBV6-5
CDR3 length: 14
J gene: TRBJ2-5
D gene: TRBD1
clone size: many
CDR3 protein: CASSYYRGEETQYF
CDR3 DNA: TGTGCCAGCAGTTACTACAGGGGTGAGGAGACCCAGTACTTC

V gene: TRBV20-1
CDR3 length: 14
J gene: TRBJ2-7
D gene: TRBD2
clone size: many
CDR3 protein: CSARVLRGAYEQYF
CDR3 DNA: TGCAGTGCTAGAGTATTGCGGGGGGCCTACGAGCAGTACTTC

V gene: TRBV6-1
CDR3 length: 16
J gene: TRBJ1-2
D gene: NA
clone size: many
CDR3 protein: CASTSDTFSPTDGYTF
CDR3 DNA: TGTGCCAGCACCTCCGACACCTTCTCCCCGACGGATGGCTACACCTTC

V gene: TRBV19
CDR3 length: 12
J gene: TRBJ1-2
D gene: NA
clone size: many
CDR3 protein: CASSPQGRSYTF
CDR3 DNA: TGTGCCAGTAGTCCGCAGGGCAGGAGCTACACCTTC

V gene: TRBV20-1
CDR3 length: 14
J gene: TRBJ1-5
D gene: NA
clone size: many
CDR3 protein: CSARSQMSNQPQHF
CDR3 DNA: TGCAGTGCCAGGTCCCAGATGAGCAATCAGCCCCAGCATTTT

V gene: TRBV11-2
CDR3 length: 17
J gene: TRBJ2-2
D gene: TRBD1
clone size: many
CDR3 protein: CASSLFAPGTVPGELFF
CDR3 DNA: TGTGCCAGCAGCTTATTCGCTCCCGGGACAGTCCCCGGGGAGCTGTTTTTT

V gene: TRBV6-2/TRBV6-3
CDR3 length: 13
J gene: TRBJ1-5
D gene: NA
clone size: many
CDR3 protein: CASSYNEDQPQHF
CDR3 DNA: TGTGCCAGCAGTTATAATGAAGATCAGCCCCAGCATTTT

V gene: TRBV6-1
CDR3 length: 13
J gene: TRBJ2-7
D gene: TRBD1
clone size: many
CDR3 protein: CASGTGGKGEQYF
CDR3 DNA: TGTGCCAGCGGGACAGGGGGGAAGGGCGAGCAGTACTTC

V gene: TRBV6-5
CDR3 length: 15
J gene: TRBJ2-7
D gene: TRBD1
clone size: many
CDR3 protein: CASRTGTGAAYEQYF
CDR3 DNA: TGTGCCAGCAGAACCGGGACAGGGGCGGCCTACGAGCAGTACTTC

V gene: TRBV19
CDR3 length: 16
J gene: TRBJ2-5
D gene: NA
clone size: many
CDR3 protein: CASSIGSTPGGETQYF
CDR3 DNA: TGTGCCAGTAGTATAGGGTCCACCCCTGGGGGAGAGACCCAGTACTTC

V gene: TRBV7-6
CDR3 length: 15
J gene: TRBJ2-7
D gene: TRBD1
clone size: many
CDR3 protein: CASSSGQGIWYEQYF
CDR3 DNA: TGTGCCAGCAGCTCAGGACAGGGTATTTGGTACGAGCAGTACTTC

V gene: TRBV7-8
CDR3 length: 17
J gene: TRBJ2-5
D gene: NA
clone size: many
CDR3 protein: CASSPRQGSASGETQYF
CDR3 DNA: TGTGCCAGCAGCCCCCGTCAGGGATCAGCATCGGGAGAGACCCAGTACTTC

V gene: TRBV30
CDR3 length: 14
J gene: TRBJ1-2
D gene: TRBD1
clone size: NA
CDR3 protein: CAWSVQGAGYGYTF
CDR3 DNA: TGTGCCTGGAGTGTCCAGGGGGCAGGGTATGGCTACACCTTC

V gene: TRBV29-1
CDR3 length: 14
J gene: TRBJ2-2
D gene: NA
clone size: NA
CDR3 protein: CSVPRNANTGELFF
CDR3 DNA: TGCAGCGTTCCTAGGAACGCGAACACCGGGGAGCTGTTTTTT

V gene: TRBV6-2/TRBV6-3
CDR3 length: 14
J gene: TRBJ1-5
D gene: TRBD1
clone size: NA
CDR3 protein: CASGPTGGGQPQHF
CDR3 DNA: TGTGCCAGCGGACCGACAGGGGGCGGTCAGCCCCAGCATTTT

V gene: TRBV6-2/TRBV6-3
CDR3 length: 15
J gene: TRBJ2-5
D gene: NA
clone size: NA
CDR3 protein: CASTSSGSHGETQYF
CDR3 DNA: TGTGCCAGCACATCGTCCGGGAGTCATGGAGAGACCCAGTACTTC

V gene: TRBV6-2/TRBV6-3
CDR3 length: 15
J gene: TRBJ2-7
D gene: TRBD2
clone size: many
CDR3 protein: CATETSRYVSYEQYF
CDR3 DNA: TGTGCCACTGAGACTAGCCGGTACGTCTCCTACGAGCAGTACTTC

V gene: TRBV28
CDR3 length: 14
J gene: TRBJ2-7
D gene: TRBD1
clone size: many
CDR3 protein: CASSLGRTGGEQYF
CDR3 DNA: TGTGCCAGCAGTTTAGGAAGGACAGGGGGCGAGCAGTACTTC

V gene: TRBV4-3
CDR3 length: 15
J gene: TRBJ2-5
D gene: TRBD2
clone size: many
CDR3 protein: CASTASGRAGETQYF
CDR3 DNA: TGCGCCAGCACGGCTAGCGGGAGGGCCGGAGAGACCCAGTACTTC